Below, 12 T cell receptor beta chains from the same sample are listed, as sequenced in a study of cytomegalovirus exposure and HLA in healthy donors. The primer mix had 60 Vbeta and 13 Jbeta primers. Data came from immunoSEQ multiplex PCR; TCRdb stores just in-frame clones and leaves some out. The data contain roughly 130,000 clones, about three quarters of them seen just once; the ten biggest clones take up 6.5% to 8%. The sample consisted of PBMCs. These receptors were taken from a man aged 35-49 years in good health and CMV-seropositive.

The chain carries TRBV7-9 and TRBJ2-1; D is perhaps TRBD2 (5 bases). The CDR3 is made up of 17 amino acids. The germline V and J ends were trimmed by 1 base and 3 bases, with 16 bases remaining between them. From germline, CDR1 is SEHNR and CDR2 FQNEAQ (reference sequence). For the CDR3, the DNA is TGTGCCAGCAGCTTAGAGAGCGGTGCCACCCTCTACAATGAGCAGTTCTTC. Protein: CASSLESGATLYNEQFF.

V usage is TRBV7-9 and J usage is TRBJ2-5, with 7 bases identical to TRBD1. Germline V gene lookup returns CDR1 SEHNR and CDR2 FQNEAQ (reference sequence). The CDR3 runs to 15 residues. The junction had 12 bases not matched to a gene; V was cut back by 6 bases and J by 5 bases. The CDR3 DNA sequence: TGTGCCAGCAGGAAACAGGGGATCGACGCGGAGACCCAGTACTTC. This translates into CASRKQGIDAETQYF.

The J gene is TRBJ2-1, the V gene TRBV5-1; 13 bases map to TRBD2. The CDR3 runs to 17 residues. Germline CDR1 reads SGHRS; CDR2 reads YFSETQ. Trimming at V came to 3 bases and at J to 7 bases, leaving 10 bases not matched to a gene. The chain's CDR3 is CASSWGTSGELGNEQFF. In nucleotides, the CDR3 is TGCGCCAGCAGCTGGGGGACTAGCGGGGAATTGGGGAATGAGCAGTTCTTC.

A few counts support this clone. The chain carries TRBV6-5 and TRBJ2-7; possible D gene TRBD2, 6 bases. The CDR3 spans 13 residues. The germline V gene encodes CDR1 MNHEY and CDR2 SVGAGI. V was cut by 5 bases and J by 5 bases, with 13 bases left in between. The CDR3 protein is CASSPMGGNEQYF. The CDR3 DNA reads TGTGCCAGCAGTCCAATGGGGGGAAACGAGCAGTACTTC.

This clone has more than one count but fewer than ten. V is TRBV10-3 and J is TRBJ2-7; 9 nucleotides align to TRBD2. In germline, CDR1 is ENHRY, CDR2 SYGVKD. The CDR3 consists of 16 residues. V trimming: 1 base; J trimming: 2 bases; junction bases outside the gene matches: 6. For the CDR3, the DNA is TGTGCCATCAGTGAGTTAGCGGGAGAGAGGGCCTACGAGCAGTACTTC. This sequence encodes CAISELAGERAYEQYF.

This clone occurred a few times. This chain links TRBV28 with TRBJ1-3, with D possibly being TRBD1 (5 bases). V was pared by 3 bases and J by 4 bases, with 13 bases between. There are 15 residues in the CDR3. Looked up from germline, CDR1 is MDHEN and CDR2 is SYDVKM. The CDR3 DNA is TGTGCCAGCAGTTTCTCAGGGCCTCCGGGAAACACCATATATTTT. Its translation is CASSFSGPPGNTIYF.

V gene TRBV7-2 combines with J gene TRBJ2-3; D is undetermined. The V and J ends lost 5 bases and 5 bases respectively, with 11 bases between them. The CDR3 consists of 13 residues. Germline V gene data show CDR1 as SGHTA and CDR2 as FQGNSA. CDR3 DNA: TGTGCCAGCAGCAAAGAGGCTGGAGATACGCAGTATTTT. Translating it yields CASSKEAGDTQYF.

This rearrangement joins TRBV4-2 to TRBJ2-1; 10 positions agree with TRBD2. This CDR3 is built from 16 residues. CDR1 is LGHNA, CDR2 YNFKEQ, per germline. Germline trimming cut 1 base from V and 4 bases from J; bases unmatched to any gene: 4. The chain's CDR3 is CASSQVKREGYNEQFF. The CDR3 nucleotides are TGTGCCAGCAGCCAAGTGAAGCGGGAGGGTTACAATGAGCAGTTCTTC.

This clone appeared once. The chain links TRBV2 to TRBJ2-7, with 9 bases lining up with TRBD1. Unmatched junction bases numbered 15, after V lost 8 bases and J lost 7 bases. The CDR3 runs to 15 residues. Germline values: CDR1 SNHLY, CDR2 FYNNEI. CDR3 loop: CASSNPPGQGREQYF. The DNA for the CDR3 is TGTGCCAGCTCCAACCCCCCAGGACAGGGGAGGGAGCAGTACTTC.

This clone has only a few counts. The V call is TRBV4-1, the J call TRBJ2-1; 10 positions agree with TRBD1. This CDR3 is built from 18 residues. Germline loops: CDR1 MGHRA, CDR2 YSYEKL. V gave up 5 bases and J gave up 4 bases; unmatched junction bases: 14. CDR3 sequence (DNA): TGCGCCAGCAGCATAGAAGGCCCGGGACAGGGGTTTTACAATGAGCAGTTCTTC. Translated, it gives CASSIEGPGQGFYNEQFF.

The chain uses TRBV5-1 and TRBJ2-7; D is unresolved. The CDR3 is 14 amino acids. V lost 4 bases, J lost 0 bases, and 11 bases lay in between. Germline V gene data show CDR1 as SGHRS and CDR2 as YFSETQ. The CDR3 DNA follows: TGCGCCAGCAGCCCGGATCACAGCTCCTACGAGCAGTACTTC. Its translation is CASSPDHSSYEQYF.

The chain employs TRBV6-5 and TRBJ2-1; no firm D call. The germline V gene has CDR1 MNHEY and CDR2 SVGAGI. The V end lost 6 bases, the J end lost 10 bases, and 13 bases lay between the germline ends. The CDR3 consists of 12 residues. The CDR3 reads CASRTGAAEQFF. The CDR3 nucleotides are TGTGCCAGCAGGACGGGTGCAGCGGAGCAGTTCTTC.